Sequencing of this T cell receptor beta chain was carried out in a study of blood T cell repertoires in COVID-19. Study at large: Collection of acute and convalescent COVID-19 samples took place in the United States, Italy and Spain.

Using immunoSEQ multiplex PCR, the repertoire was profiled, and TCRdb retains in-frame clones only, with some absent. The sample holds 220,000 or so clones, over 65% seen once. Participant age was roughly 18 to 100 years, and participants resided in about two dozen US areas. The origin of this receptor is a woman aged 55-70 years who had recovered from COVID-19. The material sequenced was PBMCs or T cells enriched from blood (not recorded which).

CDR3 bases: TGTGCCAGCTCACCACCGGCGGGCAGCACAGATACGCAGTATTTT. It encodes CASSPPAGSTDTQYF. The chain employs TRBV18 and TRBJ2-3; a possible D gene is TRBD2 (5 bases). The CDR3 runs to 15 residues. Trimming cost V 0 bases and J 0 bases, with 7 bases left between them. Germline loops: CDR1 KGHSH, CDR2 LQKENI.